This entry features one T cell receptor (beta chain) sequence. Its antigen is currently not known. The junction departs from the called germline gene at one end, perhaps through a read error. The entry originates in a study of cytomegalovirus exposure and HLA in healthy donors (dated by TCRdb to about 2017). The study in broad terms: In an earlier analysis of approximately 500 of the donors, approximately 260 Gb of sequence data and just under 120 million unique TCR beta sequences from 150 million to 200 million T cells were reported. An early release covering approximately 600 HLA-typed donors comprised about 290 gigabases of sequencing data and tens of millions of unique TCR sequences. Of the roughly 390 genotyped donors, roughly 80% fell in the genetic ancestry cluster associated with self-reported Caucasian donors. The study aimed to test whether signatures of past pathogen exposure could be identified by cataloging public T cell receptors. The study profiled the T cell repertoires of hundreds of subjects by immunosequencing and related them to cytomegalovirus serostatus. A separate validation cohort of some 130 different subjects was used in addition to the approximately 640-subject first cohort. The study combined high-throughput TCR immunosequencing, statistical association of individual TCRs with disease status, and machine learning to predict cytomegalovirus infection status. A later analysis re-examined previously published TCR beta repertoires from more than 650 donors and added high-resolution HLA genotyping to investigate patterns of TCR occurrence. Rather than using new phenotypic data, the later analysis identified candidate immune exposures from TCR beta sequences and from how often those sequences occurred across donors. In an earlier analysis of roughly 580 of the donors, high-throughput TCR beta sequencing was used to judge whether each TCR beta V gene segment behaved as functional or pseudogenic. Donor age, sex, ethnicity and CMV serostatus were compiled together with the repertoire data. A later genetic analysis took genome-wide SNP genotypes for about three fifths of the roughly 670 donors and used that subset as a discovery cohort. Every discovery cohort repertoire had been produced on one sequencing platform. Both class I and class II loci were covered by HLA typing, at four-digit resolution. The number of donors typed differed by locus, with roughly 629-640 for A, B, C, DRB1 and DQB1, more than 500 for DQA1, some 570 for DPA1, and 472 for DPB1. Four or five DR-DQ haplotypes were treated as single units for association and clustering because of strong linkage in the cohort. Among 398 genotyped donors of the cohort, an average of about 240,000 unique TCR beta nucleotide sequences were sequenced per donor, roughly 18% of them non-productive.

Libraries were made using the immunoSEQ multiplex PCR assay. For the multiplex PCR, a mixture combining 60 forward primers for TCR Vbeta segments and 13 reverse primers for TCR Jbeta segments was used. Amplification of the CDR3 region of rearranged TCR beta genes was performed with a multiplex PCR assay on genomic DNA. Amplified TCR beta libraries were sequenced as 87-base-pair reads on the Illumina HiSeq System. The paper's processing steps were these. A later analysis counted about 80 million unique TCR beta chains across the 550 to 750 repertoires, and around 12 million of these chains were shared by at least two donors. A nearest-neighbor algorithm error-corrected the raw reads and collapsed the reads into unique sequences, merging closely related sequences to remove PCR and sequencing errors. V, D and J gene segments were assigned by aligning CDR3 sequences to IMGT reference sequences. For a sequence to be retained, a match of at least six nucleotides was required to both a V gene segment and a J gene segment. A rearrangement counted as productive if the CDR3 had no stop codons and remained in frame with V and J, and every other rearrangement counted as non-productive. CDR3 was defined according to IMGT convention as the region running from the second conserved V-encoded cysteine to the conserved J-encoded phenylalanine. Sequences without an unambiguous match to a single V gene segment were excluded from the earlier analysis of several hundred of the donors. In an earlier analysis of 500 to 750 of the donors, V segments were called functional above 56.7% productive rearrangements and were called segregating when the between-donor standard deviation exceeded 5%. A statistical classification framework was built to diagnose cytomegalovirus status from the catalog of TCR beta chain sequences. A later analysis assigned V and J genes by comparing TCR nucleotide sequences with IMGT/GENE-DB human TR gene sequences. Using the TCRdist pipeline, a later analysis assigned CDR3 sequences along with most-parsimonious VDJ recombination scenarios. In a later analysis, each TCR beta chain was defined by its CDR3 amino acid sequence together with its V-gene family, and reads without a unique V-gene family were excluded. As a way to deal with suspected cross-contamination and a sequencing artifact, a later analysis dropped 500 to 700 nucleotide sequences that were highly shared and had low generation probability. A later analysis calculated a clonal expansion index for each public chain from normalized within-repertoire ranks of inferred template counts. In a later analysis, generation probabilities were computed with a VDJ recombination model fitted to out-of-frame rearrangements, and the resulting probabilities were checked against IGoR. Hypergeometric tests were used in a later analysis to score TCR-TCR, TCR-HLA and TCR-CMV co-occurrence, with a repertoire-size bias correction applied to the TCR pairs. In a later analysis, false discovery rates were estimated by permuting HLA or CMV assignments 20 times. In a later analysis, co-occurring TCRs were grouped using DBSCAN, and TCRdist sequence similarity was added for clustering within HLA-allele-positive subsets. Repertoires with fewer than 30,000 or more than 120,000 public chains were left out of co-occurrence clustering, as were a handful of repertoires with anomalous nucleotide sharing. TCRdb carries this immuneACCESS record with in-frame sequences only. Its versions omit some clonotypes, under half of them owing to an unresolved V gene in the studies checked, with the rest unexplained. Clone size and the V and J calls come from that table; the DNA yielded D and trimming. The sample table records some 90,000 clones; around 76% of these occur just once. The top ten clonotypes cover around 0.53% of the sample.

Paper-wide results and their limitations: A later analysis associated 16,951 TCR beta sequences with specific HLA alleles at a false discovery rate of 0.05. The classifier was reported to diagnose cytomegalovirus status with high specificity and sensitivity in both the original cohort and the validation cohort. In a later analysis, several top co-occurrence clusters were reported to appear linked to parvovirus B19, influenza, CMV and Epstein-Barr virus. A group of highly shared sequence variants was considered likely to be a technical artifact of the sequencing pipeline. In vitro tests confirmed that three of the cytomegalovirus-associated TCR beta chains recognize cytomegalovirus antigens. Because counts were too low, under 20 rarely observed V segments, including chromosome 9 orphons, were left out of the earlier analysis of some 600 of the donors. According to a later analysis, most CMV-associated TCR beta chains appeared to be HLA-restricted, and the HLA associations seemed to be driven largely by CMV exposure. A further reported finding was that TCR beta sequences accurately predicted the HLA-A and HLA-B alleles for most subjects in the first cohort. The only immune exposure information available for the cohort was CMV serostatus. According to a later genetic analysis, donors in an Asian-associated ancestry cluster had fewer N-insertions in productive TCRs than the approximately 670-donor mean. This cohort had only TCR beta chains sequenced, and the lack of alpha or paired-chain data limited which features could be detected. An earlier analysis of approximately 570 of the donors showed that most TCR beta V segments appeared in productive rearrangements either about 87% or about 30% of the time, which broadly matched IMGT annotations. A later analysis found that TCR association rates varied across HLA loci, with DRB1 alleles showing the most associated TCRs and HLA-C alleles the fewest. In a later analysis, HLA-associated TCR beta chains showed more clonal expansion and lower generation probabilities than non-associated chains that were equally common. In a later genetic analysis, a missense DCLRE1C variant was associated with V-gene and J-gene trimming of TCR beta chains, and the association was replicated in an independent cohort. HLA typing was unavailable for some donors at each locus, so association tests used only the typed subset. When HLA alleles, especially DR and DQ, strongly co-occurred, attributing TCR associations to individual alleles was difficult. Some IMGT-functional V segments, including TRBV6-2 and TRBV6-3, could not be told apart with the 87-base-pair reads, so those segments were excluded. The presence/absence analyses assumed that sequencing depth was roughly uniform across donors, and that assumption may not be true. According to the authors, the approach could potentially be generalized to other disease states and immunological phenotypes. The study listed 150 to 200 TCR beta chains as associated with cytomegalovirus. Correlated functional status among segregating V segments might be attributable to linkage disequilibrium, but an unknown experimental factor could not be ruled out. Most TCR sequences were seen in very few donors, while some public TCRs were found in many individuals.

The cohort comprised under 700 healthy bone marrow donors. Cohort members were all nominally healthy when sampled, although unrecorded immune exposures were likely present. The donor was CMV seronegative and belonged to the group of 350 to 400 seronegative cohort members. Each donor provided a peripheral blood sample, and peripheral blood mononuclear cells were used for TCR beta sequencing. The Qiagen DNeasy Blood Extraction Kit was used to extract genomic DNA from the blood cell samples. Looking up the germline V gene yields CDR1 SGHDT and CDR2 YYEEEE. Reading from cysteine to phenylalanine, the CDR3 counts 15 amino acids. The entry retains the CDR3 DNA only, 45 bases that are in frame from base 1.

This receptor was obtained from a young man in good health and CMV-seronegative. The source material was PBMCs. The chain uses TRBV5-6 and TRBJ1-2, with the D gene not clear enough to name. The CDR3 region reads CASSTPKAEYYGYAF. The DNA is as follows: TGTGCCAGCAGCACGCCGAAAGCCGAGTACTATGGCTACGCCTTC.